This entry lists 17 T cell receptor beta chains sequenced from one sample in a study of cytomegalovirus exposure and HLA in healthy donors. The method was immunoSEQ multiplex PCR; TCRdb's version includes in-frame clones alone and lacks a portion of them. Of 85,000 to 120,000 clones listed, roughly nine tenths are singletons. The source material was PBMCs. These receptors were taken from a woman between 18 and 30 years old in good health and CMV-seropositive.

The V gene is TRBV13, the J gene TRBJ2-3; 7 positions agree with TRBD1. V gave up 0 bases and J gave up 11 bases; unmatched junction bases: 8. CDR1 is PRHDT, CDR2 FYEKMQ, per germline (reference sequence). The CDR3 has 14 residues. The CDR3 here is CASSLGGSGGMQYF. In nucleotides, the CDR3 is TGTGCCAGCAGCTTAGGAGGATCAGGGGGTATGCAGTATTTT.

This chain links TRBV7-2 with TRBJ1-2, with 12 bases fitting TRBD1. The CDR3 length is 18 residues. Germline V gene sequence: CDR1 SGHTA, CDR2 FQGNSA. After removal of 5 bases from V and 3 bases from J, the junction contained 13 bases not matched to a gene. The CDR3: CASSRRSGTGGAYYGYTF. CDR3 coding DNA: TGTGCCAGCAGCCGGCGGTCCGGGACAGGGGGCGCGTACTATGGCTACACCTTC.

The chain has TRBV5-6 and TRBJ1-2; D possibly corresponds to TRBD1 (5 bases). V shed 3 bases and J shed 4 bases, with 7 bases lying between them. The CDR3 has 12 amino acids. Germline V CDR1 and CDR2: SGHDT, YYEEEE. The CDR3: CASSSDSYGYTF. The DNA of the CDR3 is TGTGCCAGCAGCTCAGACAGCTATGGCTACACCTTC.

The chain is built from TRBV9 and TRBJ2-1; TRBD1 is a possible D gene (6 bases). This CDR3 is 14 amino acids long. V shed 0 bases and J shed 7 bases, with 11 bases lying between them. Germline V gene data show CDR1 as SGDLS and CDR2 as YYNGEE. CDR3 in amino acids: CASSVGGGTNEQFF. CDR3 DNA sequence: TGTGCCAGCAGCGTAGGAGGGGGTACAAATGAGCAGTTCTTC.

This clone showed up just once. The chain is built from TRBV19 and TRBJ1-1; TRBD1 matches 8 bases. Unmatched junction bases numbered 8, after V lost 5 bases and J lost 3 bases. The CDR3 covers 15 residues. CDR1 LNHDA and CDR2 SQIVND come from the germline V gene (reference sequence). The CDR3 sequence is CASSLRTGSDTEAFF. In DNA form, the CDR3 reads TGTGCCAGTAGTCTCAGGACAGGGTCGGACACTGAAGCTTTCTTT.

The chain links TRBV11-2 to TRBJ2-3, with D hard to call. The V end was cut by 1 base, the J end by 1 base, with 9 bases between. The CDR3 runs 15 residues. Germline V lookup: CDR1 SGHAT, CDR2 FQNNGV. The CDR3 is CASSLVGGRTDTQYF. CDR3 DNA: TGTGCCAGCAGCTTAGTGGGTGGGCGCACAGATACGCAGTATTTT.

The chain couples TRBV11-2 to TRBJ1-2, with D tentatively TRBD1 (6 bases). This CDR3 contains 14 residues. Germline CDR1 is SGHAT and CDR2 is FQNNGV. The V gene lost 6 bases and the J gene lost 4 bases, with 15 bases spanning the gap. CDR3 bases: TGTGCCAGCAGTTATGCAGGGGCCCCCTATGGCTACACCTTC. As protein: CASSYAGAPYGYTF. The full variable domain, in which reference TRBV11-2 and TRBJ1-2 provide the parts outside the CDR3, is EAGVAQSPRYKIIEKRQSVAFWCNPISGHATLYWYQQILGQGPKLLIQFQNNGVVDDSQLPKDRFSAERLKGVDSTLKIQPAKLEDSAVYLCASSYAGAPYGYTFGSGTRLTVV.

V and J are TRBV18 and TRBJ2-2, with 7 positions matching TRBD2. Germline V CDR1 and CDR2: KGHSH, LQKENI. This CDR3 comprises 18 residues. Unmatched junction bases numbered 10, after V lost 2 bases and J lost 1 base. DNA for the CDR3: TGTGCCAGCTCACCAAATCCTGTCGGACTAGGGAACACCGGGGAGCTGTTTTTT. Its translation is CASSPNPVGLGNTGELFF.

The chain recombines TRBV29-1 with TRBJ2-2; TRBD1 aligns across 8 bases. The CDR3 covers 15 residues. The junction had 11 bases not matched to a gene; V was cut back by 7 bases and J by 4 bases. Germline CDR1 and CDR2: SQVTM and ANQGSEA. CDR3 sequence: CSAKHWTGTTGELFF. The CDR3 DNA is TGCAGCGCCAAGCACTGGACAGGGACCACCGGGGAGCTGTTTTTT.

The V and J genes are TRBV28 and TRBJ1-2, with a weak D call TRBD1 (6 bases). This CDR3 has 13 amino acids. Germline values: CDR1 MDHEN, CDR2 SYDVKM. V lost 6 bases, J lost 5 bases, and 13 bases lay in between. For the CDR3, the DNA is TGTGCCAGCAGCGGGGGGGCGCGATATGGCTACACCTTC. Translation gives CASSGGARYGYTF.

This clone was seen only a few times. This chain joins TRBV27 and TRBJ2-7; the match to TRBD1 covers 9 bases. Per germline, CDR1 MNHEY and CDR2 SMNVEV (reference sequence). CDR3 size: 16 residues. V shed 5 bases, J shed 2 bases, and the junction held 10 bases outside the gene matches. The CDR3 spells CASSGSGTGHPYEQYV. DNA for the CDR3: TGTGCCAGCAGTGGCTCCGGGACAGGGCACCCCTACGAGCAGTACGTC.

The chain has TRBV7-9 and TRBJ1-1; no clear D. Germline CDR1 SEHNR, CDR2 FQNEAQ (reference sequence). The V end was cut by 5 bases, the J end by 5 bases, with 12 bases between. This CDR3 has 13 residues. The CDR3 spells CASSTIAGTEAFF. DNA of the CDR3: TGTGCCAGCAGCACCATCGCGGGGACTGAAGCTTTCTTT.

DNA for the CDR3: TGTGCCAGCAGAGGACAGGGAATTAATGAGCAGTTCTTC. Amino acid sequence: CASRGQGINEQFF. V and J are TRBV2 and TRBJ2-1, with 8 bases fitting TRBD1. V lost 6 bases, J lost 7 bases, and 5 bases stayed unmatched. Germline V gene data show CDR1 as SNHLY and CDR2 as FYNNEI. The CDR3 consists of 13 residues.

The chain links TRBV7-2 to TRBJ1-2; D is possibly TRBD1 (6 bases). This CDR3 spans 15 amino acids. V gave up 1 base and J gave up 4 bases, with 13 bases separating them. Germline CDR1 SGHTA, CDR2 FQGNSA. The CDR3 region has the DNA TGTGCCAGCAGCTTAGAGGCGGGGGCGGCCTATGGCTACACCTTC. It encodes CASSLEAGAAYGYTF. Full variable domain (missing parts from reference TRBV7-2 and TRBJ1-2): GAGVSQSPSNKVTEKGKDVELRCDPISGHTALYWYRQSLGQGLEFLIYFQGNSAPDKSGLPSDRFSAERTGGSVSTLTIQRTQQEDSAVYLCASSLEAGAAYGYTFGSGTRLTVV.

This chain links TRBV27 with TRBJ1-6; TRBD1 matches 8 bases. V shed 5 bases, J shed 4 bases, and the junction held 7 bases outside the gene matches. CDR1 and CDR2 from the germline V gene are MNHEY and SMNVEV (reference sequence). The CDR3 length is 16 residues. The CDR3 nucleotides read TGTGCCAGCAGTCGGGACAGGCGAACGTATAATTCACCCCTCCACTTT. As protein: CASSRDRRTYNSPLHF.

This rearrangement joins TRBV6-5 to TRBJ2-1; maybe TRBD2 (5 bases). The V and J ends lost 6 bases and 0 bases respectively, with 12 bases between them. Germline loops: CDR1 MNHEY, CDR2 SVGAGI. The CDR3 is 15 residues long. DNA for the CDR3: TGTGCCAGCAGCTTAGGGAGCGTCTCCTACAATGAGCAGTTCTTC. Its translation is CASSLGSVSYNEQFF.

The chain recombines TRBV30 with TRBJ1-4; maybe TRBD1 (5 bases). Germline CDR1 and CDR2: GTSNPN and SVGIG (reference sequence). V was cut by 0 bases and J by 0 bases, with 14 bases left in between. The CDR3 sequence is 17 residues long. The CDR3 spells CAWSVEKGHATNEKLFF. CDR3 DNA sequence: TGTGCCTGGAGTGTAGAAAAGGGGCATGCAACTAATGAAAAACTGTTTTTT. Filled out from reference TRBV30 and TRBJ1-4, the complete variable domain reads SQTIHQWPATLVQPVGSPLSLECTVEGTSNPNLYWYRQAAGRGLQLLFYSVGIGQISSEVPQNLSASRPQDRQFILSSKKLLLSDSGFYLCAWSVEKGHATNEKLFFGSGTQLSVL.